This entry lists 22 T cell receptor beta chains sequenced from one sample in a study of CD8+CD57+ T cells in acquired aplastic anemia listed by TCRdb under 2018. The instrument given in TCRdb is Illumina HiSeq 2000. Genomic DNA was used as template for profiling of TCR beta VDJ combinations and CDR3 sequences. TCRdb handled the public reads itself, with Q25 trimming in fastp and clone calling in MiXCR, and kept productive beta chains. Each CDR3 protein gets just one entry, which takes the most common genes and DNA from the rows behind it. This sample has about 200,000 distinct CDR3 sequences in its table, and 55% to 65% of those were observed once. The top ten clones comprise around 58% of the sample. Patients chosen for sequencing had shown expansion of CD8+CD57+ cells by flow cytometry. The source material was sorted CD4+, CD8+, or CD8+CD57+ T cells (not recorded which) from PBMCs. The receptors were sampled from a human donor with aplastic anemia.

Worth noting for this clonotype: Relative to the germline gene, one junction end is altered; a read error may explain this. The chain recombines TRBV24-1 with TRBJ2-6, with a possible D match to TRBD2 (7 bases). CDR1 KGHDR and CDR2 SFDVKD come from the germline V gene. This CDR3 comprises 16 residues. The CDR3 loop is CASSSSGGAGANVLTF. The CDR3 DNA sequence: TGTGCCAGCAGCAGTAGTGGGGGGGCTGGGGCCAACGTCCTGACCTTC.

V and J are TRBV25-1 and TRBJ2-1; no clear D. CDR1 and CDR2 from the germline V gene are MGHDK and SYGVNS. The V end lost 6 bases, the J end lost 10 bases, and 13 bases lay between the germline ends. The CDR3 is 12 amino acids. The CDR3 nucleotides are TGTGCCAGCAGGACCTCAATTGGGGAGCAGTTCTTC. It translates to CASRTSIGEQFF.

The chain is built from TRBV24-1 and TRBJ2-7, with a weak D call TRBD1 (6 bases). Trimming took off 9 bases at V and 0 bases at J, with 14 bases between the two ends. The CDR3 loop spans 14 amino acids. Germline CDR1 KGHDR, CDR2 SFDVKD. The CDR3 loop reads CATEDKQGSYEQYF. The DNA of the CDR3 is TGTGCCACCGAGGATAAACAGGGCTCCTACGAGCAGTACTTC.

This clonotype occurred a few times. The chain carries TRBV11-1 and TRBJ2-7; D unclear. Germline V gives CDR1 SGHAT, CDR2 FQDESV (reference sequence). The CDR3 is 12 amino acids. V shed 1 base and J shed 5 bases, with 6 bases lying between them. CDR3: CASSLVSNEQYF. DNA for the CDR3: TGTGCCAGCAGCTTAGTATCGAACGAGCAGTACTTC.

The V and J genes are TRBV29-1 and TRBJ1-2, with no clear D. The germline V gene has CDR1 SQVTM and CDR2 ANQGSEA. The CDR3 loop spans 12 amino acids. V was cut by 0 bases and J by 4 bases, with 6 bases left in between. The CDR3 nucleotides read TGCAGCGTTGAAGAGGGGTTCTATGGCTACACCTTC. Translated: CSVEEGFYGYTF.

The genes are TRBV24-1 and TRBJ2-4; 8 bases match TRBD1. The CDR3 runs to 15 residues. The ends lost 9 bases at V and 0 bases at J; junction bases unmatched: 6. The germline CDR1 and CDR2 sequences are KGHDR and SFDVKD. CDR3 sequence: CATSRGRPAKNIQYF. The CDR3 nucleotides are TGTGCCACCTCCAGGGGGCGCCCAGCCAAAAACATTCAGTACTTC.

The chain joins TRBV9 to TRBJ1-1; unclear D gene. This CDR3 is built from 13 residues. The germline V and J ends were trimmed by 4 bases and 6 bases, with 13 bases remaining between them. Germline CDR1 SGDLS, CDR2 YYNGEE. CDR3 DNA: TGTGCCAGCAGCTTAGTAGCAGGCCCTGAAGCTTTCTTT. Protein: CASSLVAGPEAFF.

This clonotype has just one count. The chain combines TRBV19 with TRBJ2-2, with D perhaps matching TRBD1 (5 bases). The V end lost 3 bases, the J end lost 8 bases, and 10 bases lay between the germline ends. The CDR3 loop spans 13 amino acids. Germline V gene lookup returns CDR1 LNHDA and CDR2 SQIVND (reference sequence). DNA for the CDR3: TGTGCCAGTAGTATCCCAGGGATAGGGGAGCTGTTTTTT. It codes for CASSIPGIGELFF.

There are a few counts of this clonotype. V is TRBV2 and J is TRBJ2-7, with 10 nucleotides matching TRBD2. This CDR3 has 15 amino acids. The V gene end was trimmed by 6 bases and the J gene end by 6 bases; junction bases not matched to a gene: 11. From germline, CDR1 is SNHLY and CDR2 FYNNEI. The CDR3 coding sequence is TGTGCCAGCAGCTTGAGCGGGGGGGCTTTCTCCGAGCAGTACTTC. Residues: CASSLSGGAFSEQYF.

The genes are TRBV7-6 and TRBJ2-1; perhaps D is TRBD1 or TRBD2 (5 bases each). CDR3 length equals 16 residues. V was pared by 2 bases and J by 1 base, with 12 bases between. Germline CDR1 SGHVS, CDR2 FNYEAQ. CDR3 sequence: CASSLLGDRSYNEQFF. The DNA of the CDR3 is TGTGCCAGCAGCTTATTGGGAGACAGATCCTACAATGAGCAGTTCTTC.

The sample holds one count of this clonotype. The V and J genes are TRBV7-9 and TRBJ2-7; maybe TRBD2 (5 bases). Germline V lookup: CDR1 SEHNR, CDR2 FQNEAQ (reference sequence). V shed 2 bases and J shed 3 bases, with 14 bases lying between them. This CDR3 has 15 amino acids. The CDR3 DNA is TGTGCCAGCAGCTTACAAGGGAGCGTTAGCTACGAGCAGTACTTC. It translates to CASSLQGSVSYEQYF. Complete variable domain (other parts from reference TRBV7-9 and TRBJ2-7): DTGVSQNPRHKITKRGQNVTFRCDPISEHNRLYWYRQTLGQGPEFLTYFQNEAQLEKSRLLSDRFSAERPKGSFSTLEIQRTEQGDSAMYLCASSLQGSVSYEQYFGPGTRLTVT.

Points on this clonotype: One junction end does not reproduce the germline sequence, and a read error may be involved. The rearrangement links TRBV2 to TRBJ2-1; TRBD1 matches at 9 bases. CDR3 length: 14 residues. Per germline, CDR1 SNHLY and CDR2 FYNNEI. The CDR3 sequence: CASSEGQGLNEQFF. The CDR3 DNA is TGTGCCAGTAGTGAAGGACAGGGGTTGAATGAGCAGTTCTTC.

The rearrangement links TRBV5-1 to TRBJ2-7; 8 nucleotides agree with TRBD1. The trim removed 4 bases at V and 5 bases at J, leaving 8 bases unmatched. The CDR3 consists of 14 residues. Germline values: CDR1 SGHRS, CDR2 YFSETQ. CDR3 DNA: TGCGCCAGCAGCGATGGGACAGGAGGCGACGAGCAGTACTTC. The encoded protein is CASSDGTGGDEQYF. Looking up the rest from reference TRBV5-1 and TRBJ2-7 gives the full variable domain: KAGVTQTPRYLIKTRGQQVTLSCSPISGHRSVSWYQQTPGQGLQFLFEYFSETQRNKGNFPGRFSGRQFSNSRSEMNVSTLELGDSALYLCASSDGTGGDEQYFGPGTRLTVT.

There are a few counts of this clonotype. CDR3 coding DNA: TGTGCCAGCAGTTACGGGCAGCAATTTAATTCACCCCTCCACTTT. Protein sequence: CASSYGQQFNSPLHF. This chain links TRBV6-6 with TRBJ1-6; D gene unclear. The germline CDR1 and CDR2 sequences are MNHNY and SVGAGI (reference sequence). Trimming cost V 2 bases and J 6 bases, with 11 bases left between them. The length of the CDR3 is 15 residues.

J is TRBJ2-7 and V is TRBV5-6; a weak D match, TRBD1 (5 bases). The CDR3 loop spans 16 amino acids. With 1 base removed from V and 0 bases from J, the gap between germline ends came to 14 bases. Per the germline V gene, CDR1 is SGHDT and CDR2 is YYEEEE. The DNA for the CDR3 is TGTGCCAGCAGCTTGAAGGGGCGCTTAATCTCCTACGAGCAGTACTTC. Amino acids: CASSLKGRLISYEQYF.

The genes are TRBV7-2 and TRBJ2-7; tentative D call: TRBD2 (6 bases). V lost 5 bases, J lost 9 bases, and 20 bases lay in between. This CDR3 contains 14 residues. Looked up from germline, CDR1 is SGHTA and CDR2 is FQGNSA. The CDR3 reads CASSADPGGRLQYF. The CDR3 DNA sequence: TGTGCCAGCAGCGCGGACCCCGGGGGACGCCTGCAGTACTTC.

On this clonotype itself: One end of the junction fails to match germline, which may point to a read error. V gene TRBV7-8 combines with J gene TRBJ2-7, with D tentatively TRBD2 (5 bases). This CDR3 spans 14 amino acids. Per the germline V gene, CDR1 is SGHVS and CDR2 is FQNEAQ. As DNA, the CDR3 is TGTGCCAGCAGTTTAGCCCGGGATTCCTACGAGCAGTACTTC. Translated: CASSLARDSYEQYF.

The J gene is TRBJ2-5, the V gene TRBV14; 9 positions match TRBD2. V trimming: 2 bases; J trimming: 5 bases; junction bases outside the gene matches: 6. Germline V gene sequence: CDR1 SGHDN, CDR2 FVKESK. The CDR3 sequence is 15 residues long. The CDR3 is CASSQLAGLGETQYF. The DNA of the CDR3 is TGTGCCAGCAGCCAACTAGCGGGACTTGGTGAGACCCAGTACTTC.

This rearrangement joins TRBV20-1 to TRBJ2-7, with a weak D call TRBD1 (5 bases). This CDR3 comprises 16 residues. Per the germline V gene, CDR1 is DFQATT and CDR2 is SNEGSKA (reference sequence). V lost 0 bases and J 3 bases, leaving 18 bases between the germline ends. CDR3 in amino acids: CSARERTVAGLYEQYF. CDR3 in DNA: TGCAGTGCTAGAGAACGTACTGTTGCAGGGCTCTACGAGCAGTACTTC.

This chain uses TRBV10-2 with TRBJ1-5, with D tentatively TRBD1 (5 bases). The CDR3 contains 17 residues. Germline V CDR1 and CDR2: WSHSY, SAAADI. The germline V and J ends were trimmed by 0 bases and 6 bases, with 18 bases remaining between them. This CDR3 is CASSESMFRQGGQPQHF. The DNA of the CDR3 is TGCGCCAGCAGTGAGTCGATGTTTAGGCAGGGCGGTCAGCCCCAGCATTTT.

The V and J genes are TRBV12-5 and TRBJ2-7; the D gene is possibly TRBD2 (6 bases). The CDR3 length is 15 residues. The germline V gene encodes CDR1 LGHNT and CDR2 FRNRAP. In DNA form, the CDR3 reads TGTGCCAGCAGGAAACCGGGACTGAGCTCCTACGAGCAGTACTTC. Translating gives CASRKPGLSSYEQYF. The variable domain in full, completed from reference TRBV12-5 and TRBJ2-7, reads DARVTQTPRHKVTEMGQEVTMRCQPILGHNTVFWYRQTMMQGLELLAYFRNRAPLDDSGMPKDRFSAEMPDATLATLKIQPSEPRDSAVYFCASRKPGLSSYEQYFGPGTRLTVT.

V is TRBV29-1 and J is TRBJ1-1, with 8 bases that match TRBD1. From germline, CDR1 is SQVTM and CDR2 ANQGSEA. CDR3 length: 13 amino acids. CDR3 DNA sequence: TGCACAGATACGACAGGGGAGAACACTGAAGCTTTCTTT. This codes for CTDTTGENTEAFF. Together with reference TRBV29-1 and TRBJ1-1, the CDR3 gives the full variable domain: SAVISQKPSRDICQRGTSLTIQCQVDSQVTMMFWYRQQPGQSLTLIATANQGSEATYESGFVIDKFPISRPNLTFSTLTVSNMSPEDSSIYLCTDTTGENTEAFFGQGTRLTVV.